A single sample is the source of the 17 T cell receptor beta chains below, sequenced in a study of naive and memory T cell subsets. An equimolar mix of two oligonucleotides served as the beta constant-region primer for TRBC1 and TRBC2. TCRdb fed the UMI-ligation and nested PCR reads into MiXCR, producing one record per CDR3 protein. The sample contains approximately 85,000 distinct CDR3 sequences, 5.5% to 8.5% of which appear only once. The sample consisted of central memory CD4+ T cells from blood. The receptors derive from a human donor in good health.

This clonotype came up many times. The J gene is TRBJ1-1, the V gene TRBV14; the D is unclear. The CDR3 loop spans 15 amino acids. V lost 1 base and J 1 base, leaving 10 bases between the germline ends. The V gene's germline CDR1 is SGHDN and CDR2 FVKESK. As DNA, the CDR3 is TGTGCCAGCAGCCAAGGTAGGCTTCGGAACACTGAAGCTTTCTTT. Its protein is CASSQGRLRNTEAFF. The whole variable domain, remainder taken from reference TRBV14 and TRBJ1-1, is EAGVTQFPSHSVIEKGQTVTLRCDPISGHDNLYWYRRVMGKEIKFLLHFVKESKQDESGMPNNRFLAERTGGTYSTLKVQPAELEDSGVYFCASSQGRLRNTEAFFGQGTRLTVV.

There are many counts of this clonotype. The V and J genes are TRBV2 and TRBJ1-1; D might be TRBD1 (6 bases). CDR1 SNHLY and CDR2 FYNNEI come from the germline V gene. V lost 8 bases and J 2 bases, leaving 9 bases between the germline ends. The CDR3 is 12 amino acids. CDR3 region: CASQQGNTEAFF. The CDR3 DNA is TGTGCCAGCCAACAGGGAAACACTGAAGCTTTCTTT.

This clonotype has a count of ten or more. J is TRBJ1-6 and V is TRBV27; 7 bases are a match to TRBD1. Looked up from germline, CDR1 is MNHEY and CDR2 is SMNVEV (reference sequence). This CDR3 is built from 16 residues. V lost 5 bases to trimming and J lost 0 bases; unmatched junction nucleotides: 4. Written as DNA, the CDR3 is TGTGCCAGCAGTCTAGACAGGGACTCCTATAATTCACCCCTCCACTTT. It translates to CASSLDRDSYNSPLHF.

This clonotype was counted ten times or more. The J gene is TRBJ1-6, the V gene TRBV11-2; D possibly corresponds to TRBD1 (5 bases). Per germline, CDR1 SGHAT and CDR2 FQNNGV. This CDR3 has 15 amino acids. Trimming cost V 4 bases and J 9 bases, with 16 bases left between them. The CDR3 nucleotides are TGTGCCAGCAGCTCCAGTCCAGGGAGTGCTTCACCCCTCCACTTT. It translates to CASSSSPGSASPLHF. The full variable domain, its missing parts supplied by reference TRBV11-2 and TRBJ1-6, is EAGVAQSPRYKIIEKRQSVAFWCNPISGHATLYWYQQILGQGPKLLIQFQNNGVVDDSQLPKDRFSAERLKGVDSTLKIQPAKLEDSAVYLCASSSSPGSASPLHFGNGTRLTVT.

V and J are TRBV6-2 or TRBV6-3 and TRBJ2-7; D might be TRBD1 (6 bases). V was shortened by 7 bases and J by 1 base, with 17 bases between the two germline ends. CDR1 MNHEY and CDR2 SVGEGT come from the germline V gene. This CDR3 comprises 15 residues. CDR3 in amino acids: CASMRLGQGSYEQYF. CDR3 DNA sequence: TGTGCCAGCATGAGACTCGGGCAGGGGTCCTACGAGCAGTACTTC.

Many counts were recorded for this clonotype. V gene TRBV28 combines with J gene TRBJ2-4; no definite D call. V lost 3 bases, J lost 0 bases, and 3 bases lay in between. This CDR3 is 13 amino acids long. Looked up from germline, CDR1 is MDHEN and CDR2 is SYDVKM. CDR3 in amino acids: CASSLVAKNIQYF. The CDR3 DNA sequence: TGTGCCAGCAGTTTGGTAGCCAAAAACATTCAGTACTTC.

In this sample, this clonotype turned up a few times. The chain combines TRBV7-8 with TRBJ1-1, with 7 bases identical to TRBD1. Per the germline V gene, CDR1 is SGHVS and CDR2 is FQNEAQ. The CDR3 is made up of 15 amino acids. V lost 6 bases, J lost 3 bases, and 10 bases stayed unmatched. In DNA form, the CDR3 reads TGTGCCAGCAGTTCACGTGACAGGGTGGACACTGAAGCTTTCTTT. It translates to CASSSRDRVDTEAFF.

This clonotype occurred many times. The chain couples TRBV6-1 to TRBJ1-2, with a possible D match to TRBD1 (5 bases). The CDR3 extends over 13 amino acids. Germline CDR1 reads MNHNS; CDR2 reads SASEGT. The ends were cut back, 6 bases at V and 7 bases at J, with 15 bases in the middle. Here the CDR3 DNA reads TGTGCCAGCAGCCACGACAGCACCATTGGCTACACCTTC. This sequence encodes CASSHDSTIGYTF.

The chain joins TRBV5-4 to TRBJ1-1; D might be TRBD1 (5 bases). V was trimmed by 4 bases and J by 10 bases, leaving 20 bases between them. Germline V gives CDR1 SGHNT, CDR2 YYREEE (reference sequence). This CDR3 comprises 14 residues. The CDR3: CASSGPSGGMGAFF. CDR3 in DNA: TGTGCCAGCAGCGGGCCCTCGGGGGGGATGGGAGCTTTCTTT.

Ten or more counts support this clonotype. The V call is TRBV6-6, the J call TRBJ2-3; TRBD2 matches 9 bases. Germline-derived CDR1 and CDR2 are MNHNY and SVGAGI (reference sequence). The length of the CDR3 is 16 residues. The J segment lost 5 bases and the V segment lost 2 bases, leaving 8 bases of the junction unmatched. The CDR3 is CASSYGGGAKVDTQYF. In DNA, the CDR3 is TGTGCCAGCAGTTACGGCGGGGGGGCGAAAGTAGATACGCAGTATTTT.

There are many counts of this clonotype. This chain uses TRBV10-1 with TRBJ1-4; TRBD1 matches at 9 bases. V was pared by 0 bases and J by 4 bases, with 6 bases of the junction left unmatched. Germline CDR1 reads WNHNN; CDR2 reads SYGVQD (reference sequence). The length of the CDR3 is 17 residues. The CDR3 DNA follows: TGCGCCAGCAGTGAGTCCTGGACAGGGGACCATAATGAAAAACTGTTTTTT. As protein: CASSESWTGDHNEKLFF.

V is TRBV7-2 and J is TRBJ2-5, with no clear D. The CDR3 spans 12 residues. V was shortened by 2 bases and J by 3 bases, with 4 bases between the two germline ends. Germline V gives CDR1 SGHTA, CDR2 FQGNSA. CDR3 DNA: TGTGCCAGCAGCTTACAGAAAGAGACCCAGTACTTC. This encodes CASSLQKETQYF.

This clonotype was recorded many times. The rearrangement uses TRBV7-2 and TRBJ1-6, with 8 bases matching TRBD1. V lost 4 bases, J lost 9 bases, and 2 bases stayed unmatched. Germline loops: CDR1 SGHTA, CDR2 FQGNSA. The CDR3 has 13 amino acids. The CDR3 protein is CASSWTGPSPLHF. CDR3 coding DNA: TGTGCCAGCAGCTGGACAGGGCCTTCACCCCTCCACTTT.

The rearrangement uses TRBV5-5 and TRBJ2-3; 8 nucleotides align to TRBD2. The CDR3 is made up of 14 amino acids. Per the germline V gene, CDR1 is SGHKS and CDR2 is YYEKEE (reference sequence). With V trimmed by 5 bases and J by 4 bases, 6 bases remained unmatched. CDR3 bases: TGTGCCAGCAGAAGGCGGGGGGACGCAGATACGCAGTATTTT. Its translation: CASRRRGDADTQYF.

In its sample, this clonotype was seen a few times. Relative to the germline gene, one junction end is altered; a read error may explain this. The chain uses TRBV27 and TRBJ1-2; tentative D call: TRBD1 (5 bases). This CDR3 comprises 15 residues. CDR1 MNHEY and CDR2 SMNVEV come from the germline V gene (reference sequence). In nucleotides, the CDR3 is TGCACCAGCAGAACTAACCCAAAGGGGTCCTATGGCTACACCTTC. It codes for CTSRTNPKGSYGYTF.

Many counts were recorded for this clonotype. The J gene is TRBJ1-1, the V gene TRBV6-5; no clear D gene. The CDR3 is made up of 13 amino acids. V gave up 7 bases and J gave up 4 bases, with 13 bases separating them. In germline, CDR1 is MNHEY, CDR2 SVGAGI. The CDR3 reads CASKVSGSTEAFF. Here the CDR3 DNA reads TGTGCCAGCAAGGTATCGGGGAGCACTGAAGCTTTCTTT.

This chain links TRBV10-2 with TRBJ2-1; possible D gene TRBD2, 6 bases. Germline CDR1 is WSHSY and CDR2 is SAAADI. V was clipped by 8 bases and J by 0 bases, with 17 bases between them. CDR3 size: 16 residues. The CDR3 DNA sequence: TGCGCCAGCCGAAGACTACGGGAGAGCTCCTACAATGAGCAGTTCTTC. Translation: CASRRLRESSYNEQFF.